These 7 T cell receptor beta chains originate from one sample sequenced in a study of human T cells and chemical hapten exposure. Each CDR3 protein is one row after TCRdb ran MiXCR on the RACE reads. The data hold some 88,000 distinct CDR3 sequences, with approximately 11% observed a single time. Time point indicated: patch test 2, 6 weeks after DPC sensitization. The treatment denotes: therapeutic diphenylcyclopropenone sensitization with weekly scalp DPC. The sequenced sample was whole blood, obtained in connection with sensitization to the hapten diphenylcyclopropenone (DPC). These receptors were taken from a man aged 40-55 years with alopecia areata. Some clones in this sample may be carry-over from other donors' samples.

The gene calls are TRBV5-5 and TRBJ2-7; D gene unclear. Trimming left V 1 base short and J 6 bases short, with 11 bases between. CDR1 is SGHKS and CDR2 is YYEKEE in the germline V gene (reference sequence). The CDR3 is 13 residues long. The DNA of the CDR3 is TGTGCCAGCAGCTTGTCTGGTAGCAGCGAGCAGTACTTC. It specifies CASSLSGSSEQYF. Variable domain in full (rest from reference TRBV5-5 and TRBJ2-7): DAGVTQSPTHLIKTRGQQVTLRCSPISGHKSVSWYQQVLGQGPQFIFQYYEKEERGRGNFPDRFSARQFPNYSSELNVNALLLGDSALYLCASSLSGSSEQYFGPGTRLTVT.

A word on this clonotype: The junction does not match germline at one end; this may be a read error. V usage is TRBV13 and J usage is TRBJ1-1; 7 positions match TRBD1. CDR1 and CDR2 (germline): PRHDT, FYEKMQ (reference sequence). CDR3 size: 14 residues. The CDR3 loop reads CVSSLGQPNTEAFF. CDR3 coding DNA: TGTGTCAGCAGCCTGGGACAGCCGAACACTGAAGCTTTCTTT.

The CDR3 nucleotides read TGCAGTGCTAGGTTCCCGCTAGCCGTTACAGATACGCAGTATTTT. It translates to CSARFPLAVTDTQYF. This sequence joins TRBV20-1 and TRBJ2-3; perhaps TRBD2 as D (5 bases). CDR3 length: 15 amino acids. Per germline, CDR1 DFQATT and CDR2 SNEGSKA (reference sequence). V lost 3 bases to trimming and J lost 3 bases, with 16 bases between them.

In this sample, this clonotype turned up a few times. V gene TRBV4-1 combines with J gene TRBJ2-7; 12 bases map to TRBD2. The trim removed 4 bases at V and 4 bases at J, leaving 2 bases unmatched. The CDR3 totals 14 residues. Germline values: CDR1 MGHRA, CDR2 YSYEKL. The CDR3 spells CASSPGTSGYEQYF. The DNA for the CDR3 is TGCGCCAGCAGCCCGGGGACTAGCGGGTACGAGCAGTACTTC.

Comment on this clonotype: A read error may produce the germline difference seen at one junction end. The genes are TRBV30 and TRBJ2-7; the match to TRBD2 covers 8 bases. The CDR3 consists of 11 residues. Germline values: CDR1 GTSNPN, CDR2 SVGIG (reference sequence). The CDR3: CAWSVLGTRFF. As DNA, the CDR3 is TGTGCCTGGAGTGTACTGGGGACTAGGTTCTTC.

V usage is TRBV13 and J usage is TRBJ2-3, with 9 bases identical to TRBD2. The CDR3 spans 17 residues. Trimming took 1 base from V and 0 from J; bases not matched to a gene: 5. Germline assignment: CDR1 PRHDT and CDR2 FYEKMQ (reference sequence). The CDR3 DNA reads as TGTGCCAGCAGCTTAGCTAGCGGGGCTGCTAGCACAGATACGCAGTATTTT. This sequence encodes CASSLASGAASTDTQYF.

This clonotype occurred a few times. The chain links TRBV11-2 to TRBJ2-1, with D possibly being TRBD2 (6 bases). The V end lost 3 bases, the J end lost 10 bases, and 13 bases lay between the germline ends. Germline V lookup: CDR1 SGHAT, CDR2 FQNNGV. This CDR3 is 13 amino acids long. The CDR3 protein is CASSFLSREEQFF. CDR3 nucleotides: TGTGCCAGCAGCTTTCTCTCCCGGGAGGAGCAGTTCTTC.